This entry is about one TCR beta chain. Profiling relied on immunoSEQ multiplex PCR, and the TCRdb table lists in-frame clones only, not all of them. The sample records about 180,000 clones, roughly 83% being singletons. This record belongs to a study of blood T cell repertoires in COVID-19. Study details: T cells, B-cell-depleted T cells, or PBMCs provided the cDNA or gDNA that served as material.

The CDR3 is made up of 14 amino acids. The germline V gene encodes CDR1 MDHEN and CDR2 SYDVKM. V dropped 5 bases and J dropped 6; count of bases not matched to a gene: 6. The chain employs TRBV28 and TRBJ2-7; 11 positions match TRBD2. The sequence was collected from a woman aged 60-75 years with acute or convalescent COVID-19. The source material was peripheral blood. The CDR3 spells CASSPGTSGGEQYF. The CDR3 DNA reads as TGTGCCAGCAGTCCCGGGACTAGCGGCGGCGAGCAGTACTTC.